These 26 T cell receptor beta chains came from one sample sequenced in a study of identifying expanded T cells in peripheral blood. Assay: immunoSEQ multiplex PCR; the TCRdb copy retains only in-frame clones and omits some. The repertoire has about 100,000 clones, around nine tenths of them found once; the top ten carry less than 7%. The material sequenced was blood. These receptors were collected from a person aged 18 to 75 in good health.

The V gene is TRBV29-1, the J gene TRBJ1-6, with TRBD1 matching 7 bases. Germline V gene data show CDR1 as SQVTM and CDR2 as ANQGSEA. The CDR3 sequence is 13 residues long. After removal of 6 bases from V and 7 bases from J, the junction contained 6 bases not matched to a gene. As DNA, the CDR3 is TGCAGCGTGGCCGGGACAGACAATTCACCCCTCCACTTT. Translation gives CSVAGTDNSPLHF.

J is TRBJ1-3 and V is TRBV30; D ambiguous. Germline V gene data show CDR1 as GTSNPN and CDR2 as SVGIG (reference sequence). The CDR3 runs 13 residues. Trimming removed 0 bases at V and 4 bases at J, with 7 bases between. The CDR3: CAWSVGPGNTIYF. In DNA, the CDR3 is TGTGCCTGGAGTGTAGGGCCGGGAAACACCATATATTTT.

The rearrangement links TRBV7-9 to TRBJ2-2; D ambiguous. The CDR3 spans 12 residues. The germline CDR1 and CDR2 sequences are SEHNR and FQNEAQ (reference sequence). Trimming left V 3 bases short and J 5 bases short, with 4 bases between. DNA of the CDR3: TGTGCCAGCAGCTTCCGGACCGGGGAGCTGTTTTTT. This codes for CASSFRTGELFF.

The chain carries TRBV6-6 and TRBJ2-5, with TRBD2 identical over 8 bases. The tail of the sequence fits TRBJ2-7 better, so the J call may be wrong. Germline loops: CDR1 MNHNY, CDR2 SVGAGI (reference sequence). The length of the CDR3 is 15 residues. The DNA of the CDR3 is TGTGCCAGCAACCACCCGGGACTAGGTTCTTACGAGCAGTACTTC. This sequence encodes CASNHPGLGSYEQYF.

The chain recombines TRBV7-2 with TRBJ2-7, with D tentatively TRBD1 (6 bases). The ends were cut back, 7 bases at V and 5 bases at J, with 15 bases in the middle. This CDR3 comprises 13 residues. CDR1 is SGHTA and CDR2 is FQGNSA in the germline V gene. The CDR3 DNA sequence: TGTGCCAGCACCCTAAGCGAGGGGGACGAGCAGTACTTC. Protein product: CASTLSEGDEQYF. Supplemented by reference TRBV7-2 and TRBJ2-7, the full variable domain reads GAGVSQSPSNKVTEKGKDVELRCDPISGHTALYWYRQSLGQGLEFLIYFQGNSAPDKSGLPSDRFSAERTGGSVSTLTIQRTQQEDSAVYLCASTLSEGDEQYFGPGTRLTVT.

V is TRBV18 and J is TRBJ1-2; D is unresolved. Trimming took 2 bases from V and 6 from J, leaving 13 bases between them. Germline CDR1 and CDR2: KGHSH and LQKENI. CDR3 size: 14 residues. The CDR3 here is CASSPTAGQDGYTF. CDR3 bases: TGTGCCAGCTCACCAACGGCAGGTCAGGATGGCTACACCTTC.

V gene TRBV30 combines with J gene TRBJ1-2, with D possibly matching TRBD1 (5 bases). The germline V gene has CDR1 GTSNPN and CDR2 SVGIG (reference sequence). V was clipped by 4 bases and J by 3 bases, with 18 bases between them. This CDR3 comprises 15 residues. CDR3 DNA sequence: TGTGCCTGGATCACGCGGGGGGGAATCTACTATGGCTACACCTTC. Translating it yields CAWITRGGIYYGYTF.

The V and J genes are TRBV5-1 and TRBJ1-6; D unresolved. The ends were cut back, 2 bases at V and 7 bases at J, with 10 bases in the middle. The CDR3 consists of 14 residues. CDR1 is SGHRS, CDR2 YFSETQ, per germline. CDR3 region: CASSLPSPNSPLHF. The CDR3 DNA reads as TGCGCCAGCAGCTTACCGAGCCCGAATTCACCCCTCCACTTT.

This clone was seen repeatedly, ten times or more. V usage is TRBV2 and J usage is TRBJ2-6, with unresolved D. CDR3 length: 15 residues. V was shortened by 2 bases and J by 2 bases, with 7 bases between the two germline ends. Germline V gene data show CDR1 as SNHLY and CDR2 as FYNNEI. CDR3 sequence reads: CASSESDAGANVLTF. For the CDR3, the DNA is TGTGCCAGCAGTGAATCCGACGCTGGGGCCAACGTCCTGACTTTC.

This clone was detected only once. The chain uses TRBV7-6 and TRBJ1-1; D remains unclear. V lost 5 bases, J lost 5 bases, and 12 bases lay in between. The CDR3 is 13 residues long. CDR1 is SGHVS and CDR2 is FNYEAQ in the germline V gene. The CDR3 reads CASSETGGTEAFF. In DNA form, the CDR3 reads TGTGCCAGCAGCGAAACGGGAGGGACTGAAGCTTTCTTT. Full variable domain (remainder filled in from reference TRBV7-6 and TRBJ1-1): GAGVSQSPRYKVTKRGQDVALRCDPISGHVSLYWYRQALGQGPEFLTYFNYEAQQDKSGLPNDRFSAERPEGSISTLTIQRTEQRDSAMYRCASSETGGTEAFFGQGTRLTVV.

J is TRBJ2-1 and V is TRBV30, with D perhaps given as TRBD1 or TRBD2 (5 bases each). From germline, CDR1 is GTSNPN and CDR2 SVGIG (reference sequence). V gave up 8 bases and J gave up 0 bases, with 20 bases separating them. The CDR3 runs to 16 residues. The CDR3 loop is CAGTFMGESSYNEQFF. The CDR3, as DNA: TGTGCCGGGACCTTTATGGGGGAGAGCTCCTACAATGAGCAGTTCTTC.

The chain combines TRBV5-1 with TRBJ2-5; possibly TRBD1 for D (6 bases). V was clipped by 4 bases and J by 5 bases, with 18 bases between them. Germline-derived CDR1 and CDR2 are SGHRS and YFSETQ. This CDR3 region has 15 residues. The CDR3 bases are TGCGCCAGCAGCCCAAGCAGGGGATCCGGGGAGACCCAGTACTTC. Translated, it gives CASSPSRGSGETQYF.

The rearrangement joins TRBV6-1 to TRBJ2-1; no reliable D call. With 6 bases removed from V and 7 bases from J, the gap between germline ends came to 4 bases. The CDR3 consists of 10 residues. The V gene's germline CDR1 is MNHNS and CDR2 SASEGT. The CDR3 loop reads CASRMNEQFF. DNA for the CDR3: TGTGCCAGCAGGATGAATGAGCAGTTCTTC.

The chain is built from TRBV7-9 and TRBJ1-6; D is ambiguous. CDR3 length: 15 amino acids. From germline, CDR1 is SEHNR and CDR2 FQNEAQ (reference sequence). The V end was cut by 2 bases, the J end by 7 bases, with 12 bases between. CDR3 amino acids: CASSLSTGGNSPLHF. CDR3 nucleotide sequence: TGTGCCAGCAGCTTATCGACCGGAGGCAATTCACCCCTCCACTTT.

V and J are TRBV7-2 and TRBJ2-5; D uncertain. Between the trimmed V and J ends, which lost 1 base and 4 bases, there was a span of 13 bases. Germline CDR1 SGHTA, CDR2 FQGNSA. The CDR3 is made up of 15 amino acids. The CDR3 coding sequence is TGTGCCAGCAGCTTAGGTCCCCTAGTACGAGAGACCCAGTACTTC. It encodes CASSLGPLVRETQYF. The whole variable domain, filled in from reference TRBV7-2 and TRBJ2-5, reads GAGVSQSPSNKVTEKGKDVELRCDPISGHTALYWYRQSLGQGLEFLIYFQGNSAPDKSGLPSDRFSAERTGGSVSTLTIQRTQQEDSAVYLCASSLGPLVRETQYFGPGTRLLVL.

The J gene is TRBJ2-7, the V gene TRBV9, with D tentatively TRBD2 (6 bases). CDR3 length: 14 amino acids. The V gene's germline CDR1 is SGDLS and CDR2 YYNGEE. Deletions cut 4 bases from V and 7 bases from J, with 18 bases between. CDR3 amino acids: CASSPHGGPGEQYF. CDR3 in DNA: TGTGCCAGCAGCCCACACGGAGGGCCGGGTGAGCAGTACTTC.

This chain joins TRBV5-4 and TRBJ1-4; D unclear. Germline CDR1 SGHNT, CDR2 YYREEE (reference sequence). Deletions cut 4 bases from V and 8 bases from J, with 21 bases between. CDR3 length: 16 amino acids. In DNA form, the CDR3 reads TGTGCCAGCAGCCCTACCACCGGGCCCCCGGCCGAAAAACTGTTTTTT. Protein sequence: CASSPTTGPPAEKLFF.

The chain links TRBV11-2 to TRBJ1-2, with 10 positions matching TRBD1. There are 15 residues in the CDR3. Trimming cost V 2 bases and J 8 bases; bases outside gene matches: 8. Germline CDR1 and CDR2: SGHAT and FQNNGV. CDR3 sequence: CASSLRQGAEGGYTF. The CDR3 coding sequence is TGTGCCAGCAGCTTAAGACAGGGGGCGGAGGGCGGCTACACCTTC.

The chain uses TRBV7-9 and TRBJ1-4; no definite D call. This CDR3 is 12 amino acids long. The germline V and J ends were trimmed by 5 bases and 5 bases, with 6 bases remaining between them. CDR1 is SEHNR, CDR2 FQNEAQ, per germline (reference sequence). The CDR3 is CASSNLNEKLFF. The CDR3, as DNA: TGTGCCAGCAGCAATTTAAATGAAAAACTGTTTTTT.

The rearrangement uses TRBV15 and TRBJ1-1, with 8 bases that match TRBD1. Germline values: CDR1 LNHNV, CDR2 YYDKDF (reference sequence). Trimming cost V 1 base and J 5 bases; bases outside gene matches: 9. There are 16 residues in the CDR3. The CDR3 loop is CATSRGSGRGRTEAFF. The CDR3 DNA reads as TGTGCCACCAGCAGAGGTTCGGGCAGGGGGCGAACTGAAGCTTTCTTT.

The genes are TRBV19 and TRBJ2-7; 9 nucleotides match TRBD1. The CDR3 loop spans 14 amino acids. Germline V lookup: CDR1 LNHDA, CDR2 SQIVND (reference sequence). V gave up 6 bases and J gave up 2 bases; unmatched junction bases: 5. The CDR3 DNA reads as TGTGCCAGTAGCTGGACAGGGGAAGCCTACGAGCAGTACTTC. Translation: CASSWTGEAYEQYF.

This chain joins TRBV2 and TRBJ1-5; 9 bases align to TRBD1. The J segment lost 5 bases and the V segment lost 6 bases, leaving 2 bases of the junction unmatched. Germline V CDR1 and CDR2: SNHLY, FYNNEI. CDR3 length: 13 amino acids. CDR3 sequence reads: CASRRTGDQPQHF. The CDR3 region has the DNA TGTGCCAGCAGGAGGACAGGGGATCAGCCCCAGCATTTT.

The J gene is TRBJ1-5, the V gene TRBV19; 8 positions match TRBD1. J gave up 3 bases and V 6 bases, and 7 bases lay outside the gene matches. CDR1 is LNHDA, CDR2 SQIVND, per germline (reference sequence). The CDR3 is 15 residues long. The CDR3 reads CASRDRTGYNQPQHF. The CDR3 nucleotides are TGTGCCAGTAGGGACCGGACAGGGTACAATCAGCCCCAGCATTTT. The entire variable domain, with the rest obtained from reference TRBV19 and TRBJ1-5, is as follows: DGGITQSPKYLFRKEGQNVTLSCEQNLNHDAMYWYRQDPGQGLRLIYYSQIVNDFQKGDIAEGYSVSREKKESFPLTVTSAQKNPTAFYLCASRDRTGYNQPQHFGDGTRLSIL.

Worth noting for this clone: The germline gene is not matched at one end of the junction; a read error may be the cause. This CDR3 reads CASSVADSYGHTF. Here the CDR3 DNA reads TGTGCCAGCAGCGTAGCGGACAGCTATGGCCACACCTTC. This sequence joins TRBV9 and TRBJ1-2; a weak D match, TRBD1 (6 bases). Germline values: CDR1 SGDLS, CDR2 YYNGEE. This CDR3 region has 13 residues.

This clone occurred once. The chain combines TRBV4-2 with TRBJ2-2; D might be TRBD1 (6 bases). The germline gives CDR1 LGHNA, CDR2 YNFKEQ. The CDR3 loop spans 14 amino acids. Deletions cut 4 bases from V and 5 bases from J, with 11 bases between. CDR3 nucleotides: TGTGCCAGCAGCCGAACCGACAGGACCGGGGAGCTGTTTTTT. It is translated as CASSRTDRTGELFF.

The chain carries TRBV6-1 and TRBJ1-6, with D tentatively TRBD1 (6 bases). There are 16 residues in the CDR3. Trimming left V 2 bases short and J 3 bases short, with 11 bases between. From germline, CDR1 is MNHNS and CDR2 SASEGT. CDR3 amino acids: CASSELHRVYNSPLHF. DNA of the CDR3: TGTGCCAGCAGTGAACTTCACAGGGTCTATAATTCACCCCTCCACTTT.